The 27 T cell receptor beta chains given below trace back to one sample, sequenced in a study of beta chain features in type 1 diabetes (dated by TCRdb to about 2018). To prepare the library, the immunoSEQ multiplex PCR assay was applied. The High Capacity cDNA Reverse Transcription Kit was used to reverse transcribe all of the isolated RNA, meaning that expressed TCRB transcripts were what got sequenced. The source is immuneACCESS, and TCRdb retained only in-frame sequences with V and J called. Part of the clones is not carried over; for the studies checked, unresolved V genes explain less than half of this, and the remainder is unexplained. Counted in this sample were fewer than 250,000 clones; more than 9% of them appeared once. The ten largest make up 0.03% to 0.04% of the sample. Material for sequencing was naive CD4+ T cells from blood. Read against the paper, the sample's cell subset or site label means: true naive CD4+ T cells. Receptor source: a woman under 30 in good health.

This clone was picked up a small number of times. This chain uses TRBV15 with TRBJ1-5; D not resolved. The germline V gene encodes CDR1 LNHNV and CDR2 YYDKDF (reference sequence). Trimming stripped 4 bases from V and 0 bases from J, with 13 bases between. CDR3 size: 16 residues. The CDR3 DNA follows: TGTGCCACCAGCACGATTGGCGCGGGTAGCAATCAGCCCCAGCATTTT. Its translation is CATSTIGAGSNQPQHF. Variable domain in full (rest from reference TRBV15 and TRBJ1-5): DAMVIQNPRYQVTQFGKPVTLSCSQTLNHNVMYWYQQKSSQAPKLLFHYYDKDFNNEADTPDNFQSRRPNTSFCFLDIRSPGLGDTAMYLCATSTIGAGSNQPQHFGDGTRLSIL.

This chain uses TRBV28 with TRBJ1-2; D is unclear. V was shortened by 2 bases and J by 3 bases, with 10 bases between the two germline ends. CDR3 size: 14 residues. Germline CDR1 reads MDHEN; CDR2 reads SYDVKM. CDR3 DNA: TGTGCCAGCAGTTTAACCGACATCGACTATGGCTACACCTTC. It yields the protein CASSLTDIDYGYTF.

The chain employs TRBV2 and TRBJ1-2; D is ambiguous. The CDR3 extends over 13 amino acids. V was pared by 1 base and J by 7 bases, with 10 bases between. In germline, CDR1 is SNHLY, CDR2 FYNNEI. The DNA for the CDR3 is TGTGCCAGCAGTGAAGAAGGTCTAGCTGGCTACACCTTC. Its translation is CASSEEGLAGYTF. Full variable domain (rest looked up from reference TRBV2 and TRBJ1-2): EPEVTQTPSHQVTQMGQEVILRCVPISNHLYFYWYRQILGQKVEFLVSFYNNEISEKSEIFDDQFSVERPDGSNFTLKIRSTKLEDSAMYFCASSEEGLAGYTFGSGTRLTVV.

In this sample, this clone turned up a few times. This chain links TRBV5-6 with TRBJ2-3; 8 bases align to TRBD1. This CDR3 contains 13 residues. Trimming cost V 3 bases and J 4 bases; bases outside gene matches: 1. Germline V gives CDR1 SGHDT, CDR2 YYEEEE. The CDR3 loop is CASSSQGADTQYF. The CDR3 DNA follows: TGTGCCAGCAGCTCACAGGGGGCAGATACGCAGTATTTT.

CDR3: CASSLAGQGADTQYF. CDR3 sequence (DNA): TGCGCCAGCAGCTTGGCCGGACAGGGTGCAGATACGCAGTATTTT. The gene calls are TRBV5-1 and TRBJ2-3; 8 positions match TRBD1. CDR1 and CDR2 from the germline V gene are SGHRS and YFSETQ. V was clipped by 0 bases and J by 4 bases; unmatched bases: 4. CDR3 length equals 15 residues. Drawing the rest from reference TRBV5-1 and TRBJ2-3, the complete variable domain is KAGVTQTPRYLIKTRGQQVTLSCSPISGHRSVSWYQQTPGQGLQFLFEYFSETQRNKGNFPGRFSGRQFSNSRSEMNVSTLELGDSALYLCASSLAGQGADTQYFGPGTRLTVL.

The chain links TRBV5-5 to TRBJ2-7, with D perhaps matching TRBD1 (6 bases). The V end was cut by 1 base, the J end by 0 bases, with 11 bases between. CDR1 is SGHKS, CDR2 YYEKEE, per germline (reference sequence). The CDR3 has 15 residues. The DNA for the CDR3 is TGTGCCAGCAGCTTGCAGGGGATCCCCTCCTACGAGCAGTACTTC. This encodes CASSLQGIPSYEQYF.

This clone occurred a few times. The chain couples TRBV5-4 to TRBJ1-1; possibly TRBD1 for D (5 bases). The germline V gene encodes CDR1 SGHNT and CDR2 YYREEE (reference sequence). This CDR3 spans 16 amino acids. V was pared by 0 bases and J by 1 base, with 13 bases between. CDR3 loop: CASSLVGRVPNTEAFF. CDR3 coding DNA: TGTGCCAGCAGCTTGGTTGGCAGGGTTCCGAACACTGAAGCTTTCTTT.

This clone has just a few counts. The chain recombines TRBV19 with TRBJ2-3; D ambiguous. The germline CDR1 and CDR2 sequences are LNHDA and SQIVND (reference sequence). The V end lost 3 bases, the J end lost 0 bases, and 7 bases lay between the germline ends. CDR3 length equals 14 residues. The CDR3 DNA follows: TGTGCCAGTAGTATCCTCCTTAGCACAGATACGCAGTATTTT. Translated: CASSILLSTDTQYF.

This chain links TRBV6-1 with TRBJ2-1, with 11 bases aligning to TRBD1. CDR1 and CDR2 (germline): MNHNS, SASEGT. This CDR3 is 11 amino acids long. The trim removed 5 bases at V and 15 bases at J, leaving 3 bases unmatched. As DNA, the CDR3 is TGTGCCAGCAGTTGGACAGGGGGCCTGTTCTTC. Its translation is CASSWTGGLFF.

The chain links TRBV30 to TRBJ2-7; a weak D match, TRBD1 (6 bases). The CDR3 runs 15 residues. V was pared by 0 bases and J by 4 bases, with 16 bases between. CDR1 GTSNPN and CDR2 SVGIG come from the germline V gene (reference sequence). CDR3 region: CAWSVFGRGKYEQYF. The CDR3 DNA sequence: TGTGCCTGGAGTGTATTTGGCAGGGGAAAATACGAGCAGTACTTC.

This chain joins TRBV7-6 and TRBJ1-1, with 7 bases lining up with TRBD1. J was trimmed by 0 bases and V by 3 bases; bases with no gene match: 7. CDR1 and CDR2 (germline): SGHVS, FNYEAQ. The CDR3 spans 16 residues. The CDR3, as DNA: TGTGCCAGCAGCTTGGCCGGGACAGCCTTGAACACTGAAGCTTTCTTT. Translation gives CASSLAGTALNTEAFF.

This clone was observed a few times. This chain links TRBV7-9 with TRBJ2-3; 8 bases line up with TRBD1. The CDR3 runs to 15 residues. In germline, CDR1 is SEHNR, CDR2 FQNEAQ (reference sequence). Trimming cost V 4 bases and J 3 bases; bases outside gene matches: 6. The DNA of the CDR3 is TGTGCCAGCAGCTCCGGACAGGGCGGGACAGATACGCAGTATTTT. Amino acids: CASSSGQGGTDTQYF.

CDR3 loop: CASSVAGTSGVWETQYF. The DNA of the CDR3 is TGTGCCAGCAGCGTAGCGGGGACTAGCGGGGTCTGGGAGACCCAGTACTTC. This chain uses TRBV9 with TRBJ2-5, with 13 bases identical to TRBD2. Per germline, CDR1 SGDLS and CDR2 YYNGEE. CDR3 length equals 17 residues. The junction had 7 bases not matched to a gene; V was cut back by 0 bases and J by 5 bases. The variable domain in full, completed from reference TRBV9 and TRBJ2-5, reads DSGVTQTPKHLITATGQRVTLRCSPRSGDLSVYWYQQSLDQGLQFLIQYYNGEERAKGNILERFSAQQFPDLHSELNLSSLELGDSALYFCASSVAGTSGVWETQYFGPGTRLLVL.

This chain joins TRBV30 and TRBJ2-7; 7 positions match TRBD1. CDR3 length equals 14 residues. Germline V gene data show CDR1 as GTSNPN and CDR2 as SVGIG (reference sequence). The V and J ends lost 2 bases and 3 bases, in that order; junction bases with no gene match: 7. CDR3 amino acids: CAWSMTGPLYEQYF. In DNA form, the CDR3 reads TGTGCCTGGAGTATGACAGGGCCCCTCTACGAGCAGTACTTC.

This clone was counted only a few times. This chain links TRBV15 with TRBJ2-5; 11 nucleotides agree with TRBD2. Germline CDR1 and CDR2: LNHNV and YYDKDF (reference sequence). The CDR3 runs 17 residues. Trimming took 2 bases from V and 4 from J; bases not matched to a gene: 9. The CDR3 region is CATSRTSGSSLSETQYF. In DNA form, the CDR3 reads TGTGCCACCAGCAGAACTAGCGGGAGCTCTCTCTCAGAGACCCAGTACTTC.

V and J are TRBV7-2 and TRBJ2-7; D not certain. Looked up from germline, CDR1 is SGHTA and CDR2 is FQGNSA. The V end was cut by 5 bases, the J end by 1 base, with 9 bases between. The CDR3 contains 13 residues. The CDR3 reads CASSATTSYEQYF. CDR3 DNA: TGTGCCAGCAGCGCGACAACATCCTACGAGCAGTACTTC.

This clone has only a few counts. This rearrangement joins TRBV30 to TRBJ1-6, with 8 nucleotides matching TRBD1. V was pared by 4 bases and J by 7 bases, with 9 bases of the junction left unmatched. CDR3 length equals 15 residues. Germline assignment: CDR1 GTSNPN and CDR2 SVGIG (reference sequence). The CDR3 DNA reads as TGTGCCTGGAAAGCGTTGGGACAGGAGAATTCACCCCTCCACTTT. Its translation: CAWKALGQENSPLHF.

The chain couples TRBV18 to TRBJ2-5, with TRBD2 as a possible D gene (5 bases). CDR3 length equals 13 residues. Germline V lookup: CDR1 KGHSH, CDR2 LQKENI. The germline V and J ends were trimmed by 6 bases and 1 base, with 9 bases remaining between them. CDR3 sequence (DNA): TGTGCCAGCTCGAGACGGGGCCAAGAGACCCAGTACTTC. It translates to CASSRRGQETQYF.

The CDR3 protein is CAISAETDTQYF. The CDR3 region has the DNA TGTGCCATCAGCGCTGAGACAGATACGCAGTATTTT. The chain uses TRBV10-3 and TRBJ2-3; D is ambiguous. Looked up from germline, CDR1 is ENHRY and CDR2 is SYGVKD. V dropped 6 bases and J dropped 3 bases, with 7 bases sitting between them. The CDR3 contains 12 residues.

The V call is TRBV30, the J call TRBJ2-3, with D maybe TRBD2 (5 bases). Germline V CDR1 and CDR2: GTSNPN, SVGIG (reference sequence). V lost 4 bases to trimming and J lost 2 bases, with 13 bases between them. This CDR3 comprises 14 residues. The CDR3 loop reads CAWKMNRDTDTQYF. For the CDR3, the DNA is TGTGCCTGGAAGATGAACCGGGACACAGATACGCAGTATTTT.

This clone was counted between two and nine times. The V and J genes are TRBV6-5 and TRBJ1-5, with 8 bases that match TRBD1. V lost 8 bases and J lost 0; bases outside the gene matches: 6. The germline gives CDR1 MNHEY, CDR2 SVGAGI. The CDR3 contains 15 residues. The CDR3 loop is CASGPQGDSNQPQHF. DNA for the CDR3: TGTGCCAGCGGACCACAGGGGGATAGCAATCAGCCCCAGCATTTT.

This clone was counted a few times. CDR3 DNA: TGTGCCCGGAGGGGTGCCACTGAAGCTTTCTTT. It encodes CARRGATEAFF. The chain has TRBV2 and TRBJ1-1; TRBD1 might be the D (5 bases). Germline-derived CDR1 and CDR2 are SNHLY and FYNNEI. This CDR3 spans 11 amino acids. V was cut by 11 bases and J by 4 bases, with 11 bases left in between.

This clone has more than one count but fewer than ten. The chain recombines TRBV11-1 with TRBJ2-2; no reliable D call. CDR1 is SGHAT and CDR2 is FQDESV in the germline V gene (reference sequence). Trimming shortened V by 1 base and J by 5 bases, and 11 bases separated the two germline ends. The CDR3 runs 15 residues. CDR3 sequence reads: CASSLEPTFTGELFF. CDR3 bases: TGTGCCAGCAGCTTAGAGCCGACTTTTACCGGGGAGCTGTTTTTT.

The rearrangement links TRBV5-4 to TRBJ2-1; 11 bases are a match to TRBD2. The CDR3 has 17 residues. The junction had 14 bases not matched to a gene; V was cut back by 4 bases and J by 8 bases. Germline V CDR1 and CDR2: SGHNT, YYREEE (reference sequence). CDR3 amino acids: CASSLGLAGTVGDEQFF. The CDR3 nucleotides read TGTGCCAGCAGCCTTGGACTAGCGGGCACCGTCGGTGATGAGCAGTTCTTC. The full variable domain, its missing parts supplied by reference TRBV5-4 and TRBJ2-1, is ETGVTQSPTHLIKTRGQQVTLRCSSQSGHNTVSWYQQALGQGPQFIFQYYREEENGRGNFPPRFSGLQFPNYSSELNVNALELDDSALYLCASSLGLAGTVGDEQFFGPGTRLTVL.

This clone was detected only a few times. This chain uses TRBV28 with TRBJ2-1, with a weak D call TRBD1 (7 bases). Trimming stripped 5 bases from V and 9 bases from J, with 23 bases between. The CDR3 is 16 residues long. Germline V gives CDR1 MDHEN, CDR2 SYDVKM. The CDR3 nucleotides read TGTGCCAGCAGTCGTACGATATCAGGGGGGTACGGTGAGCAGTTCTTC. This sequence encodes CASSRTISGGYGEQFF.

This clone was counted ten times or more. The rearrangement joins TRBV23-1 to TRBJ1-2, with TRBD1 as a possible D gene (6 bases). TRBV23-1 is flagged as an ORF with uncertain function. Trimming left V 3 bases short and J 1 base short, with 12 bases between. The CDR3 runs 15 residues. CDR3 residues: CASSHSTGDNYGYTF. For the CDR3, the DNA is TGCGCCAGCAGTCACTCGACAGGAGATAACTATGGCTACACCTTC.

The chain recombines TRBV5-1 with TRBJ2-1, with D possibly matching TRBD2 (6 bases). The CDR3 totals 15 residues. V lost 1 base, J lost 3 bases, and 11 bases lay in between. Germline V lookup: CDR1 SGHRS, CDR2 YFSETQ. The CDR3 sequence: CASSLILGGYNEQFF. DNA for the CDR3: TGCGCCAGCAGCTTGATCCTCGGGGGCTACAATGAGCAGTTCTTC. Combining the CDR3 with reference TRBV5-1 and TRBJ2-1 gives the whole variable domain KAGVTQTPRYLIKTRGQQVTLSCSPISGHRSVSWYQQTPGQGLQFLFEYFSETQRNKGNFPGRFSGRQFSNSRSEMNVSTLELGDSALYLCASSLILGGYNEQFFGPGTRLTVL.